Below, 20 T cell receptor beta chains from the same sample are listed, as sequenced in a study of CD8 T cells in ankylosing spondylitis. TCRdb re-analysed the 5' RACE reads in MiXCR, keeping a single row per CDR3 protein. In the table there are around 300,000 distinct CDR3 sequences, less than 25% of which are singletons. The sample taken for sequencing was blood, either unsorted or a sorted T cell fraction (not recorded which). The receptors here all came from a female donor with ankylosing spondylitis or in good health (not recorded which).

This clonotype was seen many times. This chain uses TRBV29-1 with TRBJ2-3; D may be TRBD1 (6 bases). V lost 4 bases and J lost 0, with 8 bases in between. The CDR3 spans 13 residues. Germline CDR1 reads SQVTM; CDR2 reads ANQGSEA. The CDR3 DNA sequence: TGCAGCGTTGGGCAGGGGAGCACAGATACGCAGTATTTT. Translating it yields CSVGQGSTDTQYF.

This clonotype has more than one count but fewer than ten. V gene TRBV5-1 combines with J gene TRBJ2-1; 12 positions agree with TRBD2. The V gene end was trimmed by 4 bases and the J gene end by 5 bases; junction bases not matched to a gene: 16. The germline V gene encodes CDR1 SGHRS and CDR2 YFSETQ. This CDR3 comprises 19 residues. CDR3 DNA: TGCGCCAGCAGCCGCCAGCCCGGACTAGCGGGGAGCGGAGACAATGAGCAGTTCTTC. This codes for CASSRQPGLAGSGDNEQFF.

The V and J genes are TRBV4-2 and TRBJ2-7; D may be TRBD2 (5 bases). The CDR3 sequence is 17 residues long. Germline CDR1 and CDR2: LGHNA and YNFKEQ. V was trimmed by 2 bases and J by 3 bases, leaving 20 bases between them. The CDR3 loop reads CASSQLPAEKQGYEQYF. For the CDR3, the DNA is TGTGCCAGCAGCCAACTCCCAGCGGAGAAACAAGGCTACGAGCAGTACTTC.

Only a few counts were recorded for this clonotype. This chain joins TRBV6-5 and TRBJ1-2, with D unresolved. Germline V CDR1 and CDR2: MNHEY, SVGAGI. The CDR3 extends over 12 amino acids. V shed 0 bases and J shed 2 bases, with 1 base lying between them. The CDR3 loop is CASSYSNYGYTF. The DNA for the CDR3 is TGTGCCAGCAGTTACTCGAACTATGGCTACACCTTC.

V and J are TRBV18 and TRBJ2-7, with 7 bases fitting TRBD1. This CDR3 is 14 amino acids long. Germline V CDR1 and CDR2: KGHSH, LQKENI. The junction had 7 bases not matched to a gene; V was cut back by 8 bases and J by 0 bases. CDR3 sequence: CASSPRQGSYEQYF. CDR3 DNA sequence: TGTGCCAGCAGCCCTAGACAGGGCTCCTACGAGCAGTACTTC.

Only a few counts were recorded for this clonotype. The genes are TRBV20-1 and TRBJ2-1; maybe TRBD1 (5 bases). The V end was cut by 0 bases, the J end by 5 bases, with 14 bases between. Germline CDR1 and CDR2: DFQATT and SNEGSKA (reference sequence). The CDR3 contains 15 residues. CDR3: CSARDGARPHNEQFF. CDR3 bases: TGCAGTGCTAGAGATGGGGCTAGGCCGCACAATGAGCAGTTCTTC.

The chain recombines TRBV13 with TRBJ2-3; TRBD2 matches 9 bases. CDR3 length: 16 residues. V lost 4 bases, J lost 2 bases, and 7 bases stayed unmatched. Germline V gives CDR1 PRHDT, CDR2 FYEKMQ (reference sequence). CDR3 loop: CASSSFWTSDTDTQYF. CDR3 nucleotide sequence: TGTGCCAGCAGCTCCTTTTGGACTAGCGACACAGATACGCAGTATTTT.

This clonotype appeared a few times. The chain uses TRBV28 and TRBJ2-1; the match to TRBD2 covers 14 bases. CDR1 is MDHEN, CDR2 SYDVKM, per germline. The V and J ends lost 6 bases and 4 bases, in that order; junction bases with no gene match: 14. There are 19 residues in the CDR3. CDR3 amino acids: CASSRPGTSGRSGYNEQFF. DNA for the CDR3: TGTGCCAGCAGCCGACCCGGGACTAGCGGGAGATCGGGATACAATGAGCAGTTCTTC.

The J gene is TRBJ1-1, the V gene TRBV7-2; 7 bases align to TRBD1. This CDR3 region has 14 residues. Germline V lookup: CDR1 SGHTA, CDR2 FQGNSA. The trim removed 7 bases at V and 0 bases at J, leaving 5 bases unmatched. The CDR3 DNA follows: TGTGCCAGCACCGGGACAGTGATGAACACTGAAGCTTTCTTT. It translates to CASTGTVMNTEAFF.

This chain links TRBV12-3 or TRBV12-4 with TRBJ2-1; D possibly corresponds to TRBD2 (6 bases). This CDR3 spans 15 amino acids. Trimming removed 6 bases at V and 3 bases at J, with 15 bases between. The CDR3 DNA reads TGTGCCAGCAGCCAGACGCCCGGGAGCTACAATGAGCAGTTCTTC. It encodes CASSQTPGSYNEQFF.

At least ten counts were recorded for this clonotype. Compared with germline, one end of the junction differs, possibly owing to a read error. The rearrangement joins TRBV12-3 or TRBV12-4 to TRBJ1-5; tentatively, D is TRBD1 (6 bases). CDR3 length: 15 amino acids. The chain's CDR3 is CASRLGGGSNQPQHF. In DNA form, the CDR3 reads TGTGCCAGCAGGTTAGGGGGGGGGAGCAATCAGCCCCAGCATTTT.

This sequence joins TRBV20-1 and TRBJ1-2, with TRBD1 matching over 8 bases. CDR1 and CDR2 (germline): DFQATT, SNEGSKA (reference sequence). Germline trimming cut 1 base from V and 1 base from J; bases unmatched to any gene: 5. The CDR3 runs 15 residues. CDR3 protein: CSARAPTGDNYGYTF. CDR3 bases: TGCAGTGCTAGAGCCCCGACAGGGGATAACTATGGCTACACCTTC.

The J gene is TRBJ1-5, the V gene TRBV6-2 or TRBV6-3; weak D call: TRBD1 (6 bases). CDR3 length equals 15 residues. Germline-derived CDR1 and CDR2 are MNHEY and SVGEGT. Trimming shortened V by 5 bases and J by 2 bases, and 13 bases separated the two germline ends. CDR3 protein: CASSDRTDGNQPQHF. CDR3 bases: TGTGCCAGCAGTGACAGGACGGATGGCAATCAGCCCCAGCATTTT.

The V gene is TRBV20-1, the J gene TRBJ2-2; D may be TRBD2 (5 bases). The CDR3 is 12 amino acids. The V gene lost 4 bases and the J gene lost 5 bases, with 8 bases spanning the gap. CDR1 and CDR2 (germline): DFQATT, SNEGSKA (reference sequence). The DNA for the CDR3 is TGCAGTGCTACGGACTCTACCGGGGAGCTGTTTTTT. Translated, it gives CSATDSTGELFF.

This clonotype has more than one count but fewer than ten. The chain links TRBV15 to TRBJ1-1, with a possible D match to TRBD1 (6 bases). This CDR3 region has 14 residues. The germline V gene has CDR1 LNHNV and CDR2 YYDKDF (reference sequence). With 1 base removed from V and 5 bases from J, the gap between germline ends came to 11 bases. As DNA, the CDR3 is TGTGCCACCAGCAGAGGGTTAGGGGGTACTGAAGCTTTCTTT. Translated, it gives CATSRGLGGTEAFF.

This clonotype was counted many times. The CDR3: CSVATYNEQFF. In nucleotides, the CDR3 is TGCAGCGTTGCCACCTACAATGAGCAGTTCTTC. This chain uses TRBV29-1 with TRBJ2-1; D is unresolved. Looked up from germline, CDR1 is SQVTM and CDR2 is ANQGSEA. V lost 4 bases to trimming and J lost 2 bases, with 3 bases between them. The CDR3 has 11 amino acids.

This clonotype appeared a few times. V usage is TRBV4-3 and J usage is TRBJ2-7; no reliable D call. Trimming left V 0 bases short and J 2 bases short, with 14 bases between. The CDR3 length is 16 residues. Germline-derived CDR1 and CDR2 are LGHNA and YSLEER. This chain's CDR3 is CASSQEQTVSTYEQYF. CDR3 sequence (DNA): TGCGCCAGCAGCCAAGAACAGACCGTGAGCACCTACGAGCAGTACTTC.

J is TRBJ2-1 and V is TRBV5-1, with 8 bases fitting TRBD2. Trimming cost V 0 bases and J 4 bases; bases outside gene matches: 3. The CDR3 consists of 15 residues. Germline V gene sequence: CDR1 SGHRS, CDR2 YFSETQ. The CDR3 here is CASSLGSGTYNEQFF. Written as DNA, the CDR3 is TGCGCCAGCAGCTTGGGTAGCGGGACTTACAATGAGCAGTTCTTC.

This clonotype was found a few times. The CDR3 sequence is CASRIGTGAYNEQFF. The CDR3 bases are TGTGCCAGCAGAATTGGGACGGGAGCCTACAATGAGCAGTTCTTC. This chain connects TRBV12-3 or TRBV12-4 to TRBJ2-1; the D gene is possibly TRBD2 (6 bases). The CDR3 length is 15 residues. V was trimmed by 6 bases and J by 2 bases, leaving 14 bases between them.

This clonotype occurred many times. This rearrangement joins TRBV5-6 to TRBJ2-7, with 7 bases aligning to TRBD1. Germline CDR1 reads SGHDT; CDR2 reads YYEEEE. After removal of 3 bases from V and 4 bases from J, the junction contained 4 bases not matched to a gene. The CDR3 runs to 13 residues. CDR3 protein: CASSSTGRYEQYF. The CDR3 nucleotides read TGTGCCAGCAGCTCGACAGGGCGATACGAGCAGTACTTC. The full variable domain, rest sourced from reference TRBV5-6 and TRBJ2-7, is DAGVTQSPTHLIKTRGQQVTLRCSPKSGHDTVSWYQQALGQGPQFIFQYYEEEERQRGNFPDRFSGHQFPNYSSELNVNALLLGDSALYLCASSSTGRYEQYFGPGTRLTVT.